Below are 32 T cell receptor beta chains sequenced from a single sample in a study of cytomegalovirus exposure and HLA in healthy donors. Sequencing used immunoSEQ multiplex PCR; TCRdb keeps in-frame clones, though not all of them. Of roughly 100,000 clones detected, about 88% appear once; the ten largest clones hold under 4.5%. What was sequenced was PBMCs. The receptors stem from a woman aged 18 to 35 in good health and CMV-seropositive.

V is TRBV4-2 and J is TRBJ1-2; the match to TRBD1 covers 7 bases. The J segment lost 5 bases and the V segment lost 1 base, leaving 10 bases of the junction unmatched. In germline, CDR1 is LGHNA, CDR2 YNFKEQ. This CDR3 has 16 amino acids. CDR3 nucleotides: TGTGCCAGCAGCCAAGGTACCTCAGGGGGAAAATATGGCTACACCTTC. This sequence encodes CASSQGTSGGKYGYTF.

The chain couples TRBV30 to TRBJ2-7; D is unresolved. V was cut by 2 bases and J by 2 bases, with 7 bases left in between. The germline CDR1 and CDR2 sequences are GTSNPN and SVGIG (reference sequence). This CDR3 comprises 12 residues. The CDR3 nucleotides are TGTGCCTGGAGTCCCGAGGCCTACGAGCAGTACTTC. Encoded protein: CAWSPEAYEQYF.

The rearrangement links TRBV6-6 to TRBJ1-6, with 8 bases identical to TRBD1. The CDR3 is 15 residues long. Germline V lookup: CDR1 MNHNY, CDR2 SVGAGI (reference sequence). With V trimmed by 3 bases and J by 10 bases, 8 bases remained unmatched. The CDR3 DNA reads TGTGCCAGCAGTTATTCCGGACAGGGATCGTCACCCCTCCACTTT. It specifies CASSYSGQGSSPLHF.

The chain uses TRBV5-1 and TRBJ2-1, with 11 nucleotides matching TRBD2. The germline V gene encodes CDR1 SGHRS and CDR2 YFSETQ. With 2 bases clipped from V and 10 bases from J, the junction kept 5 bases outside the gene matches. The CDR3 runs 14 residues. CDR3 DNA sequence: TGCGCCAGCAGCTTCGGGACTAGCGGCGAAGAGCAGTTCTTC. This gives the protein CASSFGTSGEEQFF.

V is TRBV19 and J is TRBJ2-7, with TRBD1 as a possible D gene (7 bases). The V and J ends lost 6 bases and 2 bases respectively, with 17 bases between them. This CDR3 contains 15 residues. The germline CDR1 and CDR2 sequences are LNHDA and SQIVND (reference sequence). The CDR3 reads CASSPSAGGTYEQYF. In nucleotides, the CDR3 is TGTGCCAGTAGCCCCTCGGCAGGGGGGACCTACGAGCAGTACTTC.

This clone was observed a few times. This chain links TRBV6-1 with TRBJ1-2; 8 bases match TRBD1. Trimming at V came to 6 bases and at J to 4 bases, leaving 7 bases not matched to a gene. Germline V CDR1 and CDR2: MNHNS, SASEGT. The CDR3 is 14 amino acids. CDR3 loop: CASRSGQGGYGYTF. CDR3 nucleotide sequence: TGTGCCAGCAGGAGCGGACAGGGTGGCTATGGCTACACCTTC.

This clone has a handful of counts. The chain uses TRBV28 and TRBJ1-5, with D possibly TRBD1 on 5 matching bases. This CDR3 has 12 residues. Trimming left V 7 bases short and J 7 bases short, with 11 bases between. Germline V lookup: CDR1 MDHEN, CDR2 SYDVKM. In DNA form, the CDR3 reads TGTGCCAGCACCGCGGGGCCCCAGCCCCAGCATTTT. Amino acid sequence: CASTAGPQPQHF.

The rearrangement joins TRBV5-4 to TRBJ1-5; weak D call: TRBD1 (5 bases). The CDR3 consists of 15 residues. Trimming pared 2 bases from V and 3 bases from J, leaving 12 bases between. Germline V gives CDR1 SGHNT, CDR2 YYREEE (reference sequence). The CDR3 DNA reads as TGTGCCAGCAGCTTTGGAGGGGATCCCAATCAGCCCCAGCATTTT. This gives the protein CASSFGGDPNQPQHF.

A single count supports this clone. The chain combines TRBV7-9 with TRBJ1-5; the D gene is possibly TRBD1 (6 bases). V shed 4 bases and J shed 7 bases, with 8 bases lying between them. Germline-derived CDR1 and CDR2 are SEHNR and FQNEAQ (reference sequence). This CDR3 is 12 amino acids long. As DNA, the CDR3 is TGTGCCAGCAGCTCCAGGGGACAGCCCCAGCATTTT. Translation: CASSSRGQPQHF.

CDR3 nucleotides: TGTGCCAGCAGTCGACCGACAGGCGGGAACACTGAAGCTTTCTTT. Protein sequence: CASSRPTGGNTEAFF. V and J are TRBV28 and TRBJ1-1; D possibly corresponds to TRBD1 (6 bases). The germline CDR1 and CDR2 sequences are MDHEN and SYDVKM. Trimming pared 5 bases from V and 1 base from J, leaving 14 bases between. The CDR3 runs 15 residues.

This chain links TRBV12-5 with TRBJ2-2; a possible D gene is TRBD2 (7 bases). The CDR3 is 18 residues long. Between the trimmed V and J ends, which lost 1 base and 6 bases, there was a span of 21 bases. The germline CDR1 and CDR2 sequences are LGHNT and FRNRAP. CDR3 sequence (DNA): TGTGCTAGTGGTTTGGGGGACAAAGAGGGGAGGGCCCCCGGGGAGCTGTTTTTT. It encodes CASGLGDKEGRAPGELFF.

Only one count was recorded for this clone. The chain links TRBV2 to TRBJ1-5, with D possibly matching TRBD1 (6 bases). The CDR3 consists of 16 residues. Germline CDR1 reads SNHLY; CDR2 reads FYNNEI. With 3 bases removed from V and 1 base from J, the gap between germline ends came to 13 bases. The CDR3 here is CASSERGGQSNQPQHF. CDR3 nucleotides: TGTGCCAGCAGTGAGAGGGGGGGCCAGAGCAATCAGCCCCAGCATTTT.

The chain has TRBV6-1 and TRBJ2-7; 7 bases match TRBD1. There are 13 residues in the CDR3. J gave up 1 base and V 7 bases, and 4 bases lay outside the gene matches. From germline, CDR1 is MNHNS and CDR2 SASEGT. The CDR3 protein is CASTLTGSYEQYF. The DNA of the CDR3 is TGTGCCAGCACCCTGACAGGGTCCTACGAGCAGTACTTC.

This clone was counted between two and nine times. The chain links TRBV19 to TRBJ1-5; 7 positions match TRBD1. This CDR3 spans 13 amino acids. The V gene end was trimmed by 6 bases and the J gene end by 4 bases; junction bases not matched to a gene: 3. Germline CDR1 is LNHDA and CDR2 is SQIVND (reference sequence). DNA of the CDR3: TGTGCCAGTAGAAAACAGGGGAATCAGCCCCAGCATTTT. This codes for CASRKQGNQPQHF. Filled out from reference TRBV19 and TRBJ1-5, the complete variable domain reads DGGITQSPKYLFRKEGQNVTLSCEQNLNHDAMYWYRQDPGQGLRLIYYSQIVNDFQKGDIAEGYSVSREKKESFPLTVTSAQKNPTAFYLCASRKQGNQPQHFGDGTRLSIL.

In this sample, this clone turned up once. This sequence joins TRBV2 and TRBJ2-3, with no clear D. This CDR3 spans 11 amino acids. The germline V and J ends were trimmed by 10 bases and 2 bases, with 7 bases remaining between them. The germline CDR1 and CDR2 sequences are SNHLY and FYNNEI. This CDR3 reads CANSYTDTQYF. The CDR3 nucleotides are TGTGCCAACTCCTACACAGATACGCAGTATTTT. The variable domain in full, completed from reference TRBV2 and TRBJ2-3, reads EPEVTQTPSHQVTQMGQEVILRCVPISNHLYFYWYRQILGQKVEFLVSFYNNEISEKSEIFDDQFSVERPDGSNFTLKIRSTKLEDSAMYFCANSYTDTQYFGPGTRLTVL.

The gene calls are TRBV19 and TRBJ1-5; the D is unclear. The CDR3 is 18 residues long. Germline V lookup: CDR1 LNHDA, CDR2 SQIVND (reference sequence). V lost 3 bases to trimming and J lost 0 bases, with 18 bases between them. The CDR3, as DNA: TGTGCCAGTAGTATTGCCGCGGCTTGGGGAGGTAGCAATCAGCCCCAGCATTTT. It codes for CASSIAAAWGGSNQPQHF.

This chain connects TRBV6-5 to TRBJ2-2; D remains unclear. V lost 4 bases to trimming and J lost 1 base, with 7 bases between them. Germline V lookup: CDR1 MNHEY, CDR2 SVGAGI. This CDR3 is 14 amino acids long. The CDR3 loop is CASSSRKNTGELFF. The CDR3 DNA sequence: TGTGCCAGCAGTTCCAGGAAGAACACCGGGGAGCTGTTTTTT.

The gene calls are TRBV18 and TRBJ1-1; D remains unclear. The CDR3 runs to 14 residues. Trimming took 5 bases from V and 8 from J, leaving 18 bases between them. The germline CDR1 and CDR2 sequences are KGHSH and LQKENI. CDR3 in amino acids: CASSRSQNPTEAFF. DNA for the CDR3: TGTGCCAGCTCAAGGAGCCAGAACCCCACAGAAGCTTTCTTT.

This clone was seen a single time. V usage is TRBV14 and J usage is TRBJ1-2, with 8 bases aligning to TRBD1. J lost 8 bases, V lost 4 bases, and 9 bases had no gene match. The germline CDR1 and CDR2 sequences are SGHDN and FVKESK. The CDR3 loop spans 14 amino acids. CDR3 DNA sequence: TGTGCCAGCAGCCTGCCAGGGGGCGCAGGAGGCTACACCTTC. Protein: CASSLPGGAGGYTF.

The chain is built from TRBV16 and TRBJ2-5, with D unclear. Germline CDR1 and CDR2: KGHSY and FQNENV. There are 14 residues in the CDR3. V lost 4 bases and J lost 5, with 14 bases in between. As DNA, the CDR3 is TGTGCCAGCAGCCCCTCTTTTAACCGGGAGACCCAGTACTTC. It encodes CASSPSFNRETQYF.

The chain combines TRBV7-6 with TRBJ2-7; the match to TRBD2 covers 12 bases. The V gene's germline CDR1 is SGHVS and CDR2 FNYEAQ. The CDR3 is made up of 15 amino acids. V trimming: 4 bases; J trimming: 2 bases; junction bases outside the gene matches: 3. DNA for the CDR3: TGTGCCAGCAGCTCCCGACTAGCGGGGGCCTACGAGCAGTACTTC. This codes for CASSSRLAGAYEQYF.

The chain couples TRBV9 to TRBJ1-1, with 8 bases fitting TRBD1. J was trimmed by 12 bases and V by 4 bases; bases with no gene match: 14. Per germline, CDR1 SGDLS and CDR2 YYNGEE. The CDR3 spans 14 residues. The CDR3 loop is CASSPFLGQVDSFF. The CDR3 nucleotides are TGTGCCAGCAGCCCATTCTTGGGACAGGTAGATTCTTTCTTT.

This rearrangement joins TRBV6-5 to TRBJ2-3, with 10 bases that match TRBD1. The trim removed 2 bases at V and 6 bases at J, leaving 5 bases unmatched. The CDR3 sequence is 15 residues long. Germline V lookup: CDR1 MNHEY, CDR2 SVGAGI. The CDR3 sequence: CASSYRDRGLDTQYF. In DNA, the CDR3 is TGTGCCAGCAGTTACAGGGACAGGGGTTTGGATACGCAGTATTTT.

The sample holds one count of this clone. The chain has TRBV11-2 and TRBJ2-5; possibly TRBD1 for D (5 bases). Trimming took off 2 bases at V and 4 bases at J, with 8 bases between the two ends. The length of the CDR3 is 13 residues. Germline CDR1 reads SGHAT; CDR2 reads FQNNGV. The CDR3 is CASSLQGRETQYF. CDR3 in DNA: TGTGCCAGCAGCTTACAGGGTCGAGAGACCCAGTACTTC.

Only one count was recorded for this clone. The CDR3 is CASSHRDRGSNIQYF. The DNA for the CDR3 is TGTGCCAGCAGTCACCGGGACAGGGGCTCCAACATTCAGTACTTC. This sequence joins TRBV6-6 and TRBJ2-4; 10 bases line up with TRBD1. V trimming: 5 bases; J trimming: 7 bases; junction bases outside the gene matches: 8. This CDR3 comprises 15 residues. The germline gives CDR1 MNHNY, CDR2 SVGAGI (reference sequence).

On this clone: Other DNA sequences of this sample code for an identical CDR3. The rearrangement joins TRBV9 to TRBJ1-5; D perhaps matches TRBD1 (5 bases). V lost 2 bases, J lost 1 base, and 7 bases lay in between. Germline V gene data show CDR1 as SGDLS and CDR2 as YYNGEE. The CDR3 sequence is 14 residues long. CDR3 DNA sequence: TGTGCCAGCAGCGTGGGGGGGAGCAATCAGCCCCAGCATTTT. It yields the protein CASSVGGSNQPQHF.

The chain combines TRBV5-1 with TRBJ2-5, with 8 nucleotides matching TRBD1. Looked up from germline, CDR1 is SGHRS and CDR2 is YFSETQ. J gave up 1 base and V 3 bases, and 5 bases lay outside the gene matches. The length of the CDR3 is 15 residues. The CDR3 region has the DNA TGCGCCAGCAGCTCCGGACAGGGACGCCAAGAGACCCAGTACTTC. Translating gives CASSSGQGRQETQYF. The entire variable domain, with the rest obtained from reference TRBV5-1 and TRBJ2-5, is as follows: KAGVTQTPRYLIKTRGQQVTLSCSPISGHRSVSWYQQTPGQGLQFLFEYFSETQRNKGNFPGRFSGRQFSNSRSEMNVSTLELGDSALYLCASSSGQGRQETQYFGPGTRLLVL.

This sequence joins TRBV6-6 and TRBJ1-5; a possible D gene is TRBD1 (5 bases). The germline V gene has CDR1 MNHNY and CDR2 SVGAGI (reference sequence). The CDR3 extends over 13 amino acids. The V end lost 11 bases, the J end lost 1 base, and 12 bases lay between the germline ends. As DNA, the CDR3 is TGTGCCGGGGCCCCTGGCAGCAATCAGCCCCAGCATTTT. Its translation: CAGAPGSNQPQHF.

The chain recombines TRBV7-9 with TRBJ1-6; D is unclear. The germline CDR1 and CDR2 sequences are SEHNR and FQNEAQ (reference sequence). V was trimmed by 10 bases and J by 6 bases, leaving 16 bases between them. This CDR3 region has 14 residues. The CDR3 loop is CATLEDTPNSPLHF. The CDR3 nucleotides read TGTGCCACCTTAGAGGATACTCCTAATTCACCCCTCCACTTT.

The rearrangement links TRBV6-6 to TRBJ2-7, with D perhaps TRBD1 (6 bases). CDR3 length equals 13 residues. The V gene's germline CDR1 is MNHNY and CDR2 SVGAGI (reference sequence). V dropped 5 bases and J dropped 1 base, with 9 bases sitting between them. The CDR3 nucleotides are TGTGCCAGCAGTCCGGACAGTTCCTACGAGCAGTACTTC. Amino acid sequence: CASSPDSSYEQYF.

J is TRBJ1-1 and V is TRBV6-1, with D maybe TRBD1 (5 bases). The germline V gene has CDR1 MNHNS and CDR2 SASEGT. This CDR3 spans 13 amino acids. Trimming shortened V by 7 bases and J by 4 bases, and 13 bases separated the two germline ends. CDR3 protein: CASTFGARTEAFF. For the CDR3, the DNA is TGTGCCAGCACTTTTGGGGCGCGCACTGAAGCTTTCTTT.

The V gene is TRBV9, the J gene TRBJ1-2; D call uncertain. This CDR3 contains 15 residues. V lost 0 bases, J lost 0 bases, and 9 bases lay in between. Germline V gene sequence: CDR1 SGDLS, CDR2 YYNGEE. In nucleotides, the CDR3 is TGTGCCAGCAGCGTAGCCGCAGGTTCTAACTATGGCTACACCTTC. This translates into CASSVAAGSNYGYTF.